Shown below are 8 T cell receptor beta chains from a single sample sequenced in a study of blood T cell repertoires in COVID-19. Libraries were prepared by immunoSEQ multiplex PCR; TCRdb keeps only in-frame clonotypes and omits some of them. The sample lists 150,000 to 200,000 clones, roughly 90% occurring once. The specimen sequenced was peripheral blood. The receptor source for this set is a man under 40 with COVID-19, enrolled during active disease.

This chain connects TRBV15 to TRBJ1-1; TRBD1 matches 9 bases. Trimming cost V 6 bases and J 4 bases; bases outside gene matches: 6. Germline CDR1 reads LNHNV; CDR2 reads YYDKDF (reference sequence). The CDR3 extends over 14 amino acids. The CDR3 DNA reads TGTGCCACCAGAGAGACAGGGGGAGGCACTGAAGCTTTCTTT. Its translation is CATRETGGGTEAFF.

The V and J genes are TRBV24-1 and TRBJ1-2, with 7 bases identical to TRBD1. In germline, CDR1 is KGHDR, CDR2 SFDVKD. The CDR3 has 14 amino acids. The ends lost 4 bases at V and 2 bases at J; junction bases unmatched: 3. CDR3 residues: CATSDMDRNYGYTF. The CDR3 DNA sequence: TGTGCCACCAGTGACATGGACAGGAACTATGGCTACACCTTC.

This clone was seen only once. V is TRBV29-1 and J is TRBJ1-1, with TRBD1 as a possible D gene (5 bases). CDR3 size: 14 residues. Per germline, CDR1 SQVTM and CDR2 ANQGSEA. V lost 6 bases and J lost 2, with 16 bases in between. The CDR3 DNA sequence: TGCAGCGTCGTCCACAGGCTCACTAACACTGAAGCTTTCTTT. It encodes CSVVHRLTNTEAFF.

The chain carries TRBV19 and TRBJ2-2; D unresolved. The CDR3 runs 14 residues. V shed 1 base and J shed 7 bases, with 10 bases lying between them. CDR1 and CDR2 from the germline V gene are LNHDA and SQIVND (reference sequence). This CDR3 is CASSIGAGIGELFF. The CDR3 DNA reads TGTGCCAGTAGTATAGGGGCAGGAATCGGGGAGCTGTTTTTT.

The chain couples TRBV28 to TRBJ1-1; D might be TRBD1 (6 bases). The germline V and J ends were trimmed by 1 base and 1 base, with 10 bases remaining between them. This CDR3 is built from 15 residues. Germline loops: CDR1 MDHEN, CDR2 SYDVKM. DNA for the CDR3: TGTGCCAGCAGTTTATACAGGGCAGCGAACACTGAAGCTTTCTTT. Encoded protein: CASSLYRAANTEAFF. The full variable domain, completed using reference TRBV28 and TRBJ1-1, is DVKVTQSSRYLVKRTGEKVFLECVQDMDHENMFWYRQDPGLGLRLIYFSYDVKMKEKGDIPEGYSVSREKKERFSLILESASTNQTSMYLCASSLYRAANTEAFFGQGTRLTVV.

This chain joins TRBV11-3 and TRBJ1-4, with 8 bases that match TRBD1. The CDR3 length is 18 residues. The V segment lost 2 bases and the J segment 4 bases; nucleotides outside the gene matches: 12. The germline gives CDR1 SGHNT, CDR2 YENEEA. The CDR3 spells CASSLKGQDETSNEKLFF. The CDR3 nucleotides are TGTGCCAGCAGCTTAAAGGGACAGGACGAAACGAGTAATGAAAAACTGTTTTTT. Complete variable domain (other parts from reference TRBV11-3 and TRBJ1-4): EAGVVQSPRYKIIEKKQPVAFWCNPISGHNTLYWYLQNLGQGPELLIRYENEEAVDDSQLPKDRFSAERLKGVDSTLKIQPAELGDSAVYLCASSLKGQDETSNEKLFFGSGTQLSVL.

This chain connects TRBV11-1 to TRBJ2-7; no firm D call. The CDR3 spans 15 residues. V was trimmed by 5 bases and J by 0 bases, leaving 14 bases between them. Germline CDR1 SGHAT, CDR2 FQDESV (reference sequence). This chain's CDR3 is CASSPHSYLSYEQYF. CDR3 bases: TGTGCCAGCAGCCCCCACAGCTACCTCTCCTACGAGCAGTACTTC.

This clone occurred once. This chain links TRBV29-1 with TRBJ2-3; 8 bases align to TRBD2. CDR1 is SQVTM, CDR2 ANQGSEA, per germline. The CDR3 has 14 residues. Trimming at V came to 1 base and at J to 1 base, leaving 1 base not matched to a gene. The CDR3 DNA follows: TGCAGCGTTGAAGGGCGGGGGGGCACAGATACGCAGTATTTT. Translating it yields CSVEGRGGTDTQYF.